Here is one T cell receptor beta chain with its context. This entry belongs to a study of blood T cell repertoires in COVID-19. Study context: The study drew acute and convalescent COVID-19 samples from the United States, Italy and Spain. Nucleic acid was either cDNA or gDNA, and it came from T cells, B-cell-depleted T cells, or PBMCs.

Original processing notes: Scientists estimated how many nucleated cells there were by amplifying reference gene primers. The table came from immunoSEQ multiplex PCR; TCRdb's copy has only in-frame clones and leaves some out. V, J and clone size derive from that table, while D and trimming were established from the DNA sequence. The data hold roughly 160,000 clones, with about 86% observed a single time. V lost 4 bases to trimming and J lost 0 bases; unmatched junction nucleotides: 4. The germline V gene has CDR1 SGHRS and CDR2 YFSETQ. The CDR3 is 15 residues long. Sequencing input: peripheral blood. The chain employs TRBV5-1 and TRBJ2-1, with 7 bases aligning to TRBD2. The receptor was derived from a man aged 45-65 years with active or convalescent COVID-19. The CDR3 nucleotides read TGCGCCAGCAGCAGTCGGGGGGACTCCTACAATGAGCAGTTCTTC. The encoded protein is CASSSRGDSYNEQFF.